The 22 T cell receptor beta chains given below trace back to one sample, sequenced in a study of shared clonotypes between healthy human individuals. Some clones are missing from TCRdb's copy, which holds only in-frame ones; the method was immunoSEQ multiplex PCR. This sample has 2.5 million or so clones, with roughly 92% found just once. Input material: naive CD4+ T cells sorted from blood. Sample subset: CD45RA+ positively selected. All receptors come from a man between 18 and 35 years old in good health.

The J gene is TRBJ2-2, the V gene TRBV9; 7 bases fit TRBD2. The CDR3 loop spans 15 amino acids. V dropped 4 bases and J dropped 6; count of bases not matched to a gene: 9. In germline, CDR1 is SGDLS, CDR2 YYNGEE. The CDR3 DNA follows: TGTGCCAGCAGCCCCAGCGGACTAGTCCCCGGGGAGCTGTTTTTT. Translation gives CASSPSGLVPGELFF.

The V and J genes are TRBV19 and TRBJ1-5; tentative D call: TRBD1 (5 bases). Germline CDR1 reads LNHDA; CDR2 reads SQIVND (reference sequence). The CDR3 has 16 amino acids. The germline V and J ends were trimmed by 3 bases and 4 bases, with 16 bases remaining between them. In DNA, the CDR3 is TGTGCCAGTAGTATGCAATTAGGGGATTGGAATCAGCCCCAGCATTTT. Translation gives CASSMQLGDWNQPQHF.

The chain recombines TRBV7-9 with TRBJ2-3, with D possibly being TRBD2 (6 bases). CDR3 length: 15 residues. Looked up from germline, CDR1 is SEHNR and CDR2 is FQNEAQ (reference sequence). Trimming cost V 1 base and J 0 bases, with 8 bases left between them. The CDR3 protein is CASSLVGLSTDTQYF. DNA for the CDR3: TGTGCCAGCAGCTTAGTGGGACTTAGCACAGATACGCAGTATTTT.

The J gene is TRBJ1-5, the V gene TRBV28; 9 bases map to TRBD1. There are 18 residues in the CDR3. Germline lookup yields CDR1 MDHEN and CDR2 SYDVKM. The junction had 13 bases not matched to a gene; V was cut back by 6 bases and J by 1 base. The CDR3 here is CASSSMGQGKTSNQPQHF. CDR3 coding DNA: TGTGCCAGCAGCTCCATGGGACAGGGAAAGACAAGCAATCAGCCCCAGCATTTT.

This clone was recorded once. The CDR3 region is CASEPTGNLQETQYF. CDR3 DNA: TGTGCCAGCGAACCGACAGGGAACCTCCAAGAGACCCAGTACTTC. The chain links TRBV7-9 to TRBJ2-5; TRBD1 aligns across 7 bases. The CDR3 totals 15 residues. V shed 8 bases and J 1 base; nucleotides not matched to a gene: 10. From germline, CDR1 is SEHNR and CDR2 FQNEAQ (reference sequence).

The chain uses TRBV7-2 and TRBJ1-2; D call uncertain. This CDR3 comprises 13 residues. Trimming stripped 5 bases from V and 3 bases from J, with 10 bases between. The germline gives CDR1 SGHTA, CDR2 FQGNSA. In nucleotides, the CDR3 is TGTGCCAGCAGCCGATCCGGGGACTATGGCTACACCTTC. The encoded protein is CASSRSGDYGYTF.

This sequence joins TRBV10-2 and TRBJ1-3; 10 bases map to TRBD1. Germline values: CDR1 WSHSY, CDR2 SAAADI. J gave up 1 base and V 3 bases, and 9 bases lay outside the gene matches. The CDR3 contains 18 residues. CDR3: CASSDRDRGLVSGNTIYF. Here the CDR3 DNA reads TGCGCCAGCAGTGATAGGGACAGGGGCCTCGTTTCTGGAAACACCATATATTTT.

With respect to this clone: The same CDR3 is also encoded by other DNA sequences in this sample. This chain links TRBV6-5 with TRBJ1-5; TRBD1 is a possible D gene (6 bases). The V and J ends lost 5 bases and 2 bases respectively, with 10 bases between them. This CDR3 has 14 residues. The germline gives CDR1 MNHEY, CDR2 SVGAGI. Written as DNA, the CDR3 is TGTGCCAGCAGTCCTCGACAGGGCAATCAGCCCCAGCATTTT. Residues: CASSPRQGNQPQHF.

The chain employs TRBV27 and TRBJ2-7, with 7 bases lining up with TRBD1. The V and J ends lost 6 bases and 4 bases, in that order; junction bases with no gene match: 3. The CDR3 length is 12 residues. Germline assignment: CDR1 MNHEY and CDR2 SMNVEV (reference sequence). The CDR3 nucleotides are TGTGCCAGCAGGGGGACAGCATACGAGCAGTACTTC. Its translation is CASRGTAYEQYF.

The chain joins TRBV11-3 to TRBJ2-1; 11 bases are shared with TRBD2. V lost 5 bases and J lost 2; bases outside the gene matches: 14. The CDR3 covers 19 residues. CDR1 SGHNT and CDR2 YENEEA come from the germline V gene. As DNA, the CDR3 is TGTGCCAGCAGCCATAGGGCTAGCGGGGGGCCGGAGGCCTACAATGAGCAGTTCTTC. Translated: CASSHRASGGPEAYNEQFF.

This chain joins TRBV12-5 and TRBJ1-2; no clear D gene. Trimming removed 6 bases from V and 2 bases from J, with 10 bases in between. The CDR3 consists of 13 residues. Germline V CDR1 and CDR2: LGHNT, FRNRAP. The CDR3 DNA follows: TGTGCTAGTGGCTATGGGGAGAACTATGGCTACACCTTC. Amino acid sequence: CASGYGENYGYTF.

The CDR3 sequence is CASSLEGTSGRGEQFF. CDR3 nucleotides: TGCGCCAGCAGCTTGGAGGGGACTAGCGGGAGGGGTGAGCAGTTCTTC. The chain is built from TRBV5-1 and TRBJ2-1; 16 bases map to TRBD2. The V gene's germline CDR1 is SGHRS and CDR2 YFSETQ. This CDR3 comprises 16 residues. V was pared by 0 bases and J by 9 bases, with 3 bases of the junction left unmatched. Drawing the rest from reference TRBV5-1 and TRBJ2-1, the complete variable domain is KAGVTQTPRYLIKTRGQQVTLSCSPISGHRSVSWYQQTPGQGLQFLFEYFSETQRNKGNFPGRFSGRQFSNSRSEMNVSTLELGDSALYLCASSLEGTSGRGEQFFGPGTRLTVL.

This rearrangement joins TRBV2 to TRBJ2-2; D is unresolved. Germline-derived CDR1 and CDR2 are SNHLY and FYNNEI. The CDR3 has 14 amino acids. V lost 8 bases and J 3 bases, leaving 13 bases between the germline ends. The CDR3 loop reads CASGGRTHTGELFF. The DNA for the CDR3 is TGTGCCAGCGGTGGTCGGACCCACACCGGGGAGCTGTTTTTT. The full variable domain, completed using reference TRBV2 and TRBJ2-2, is EPEVTQTPSHQVTQMGQEVILRCVPISNHLYFYWYRQILGQKVEFLVSFYNNEISEKSEIFDDQFSVERPDGSNFTLKIRSTKLEDSAMYFCASGGRTHTGELFFGEGSRLTVL.

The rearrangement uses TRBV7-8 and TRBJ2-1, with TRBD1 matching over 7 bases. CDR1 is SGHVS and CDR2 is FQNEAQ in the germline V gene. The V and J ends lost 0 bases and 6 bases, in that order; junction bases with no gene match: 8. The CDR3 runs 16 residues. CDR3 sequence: CASSLALRDRGNEQFF. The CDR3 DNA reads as TGTGCCAGCAGCTTAGCTCTCCGGGACAGAGGCAATGAGCAGTTCTTC.

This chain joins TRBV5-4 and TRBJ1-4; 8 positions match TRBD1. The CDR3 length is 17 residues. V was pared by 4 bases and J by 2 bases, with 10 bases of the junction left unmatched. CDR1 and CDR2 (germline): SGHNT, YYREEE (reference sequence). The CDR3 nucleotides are TGTGCCAGCAGCGGAGGGACAGGAAGGGCGACTAATGAAAAACTGTTTTTT. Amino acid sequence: CASSGGTGRATNEKLFF.

The CDR3 here is CASSQESRPGTQYF. Here the CDR3 DNA reads TGCGCCAGCAGCCAAGAATCACGGCCGGGGACCCAGTACTTC. This chain links TRBV4-1 with TRBJ2-5; D is unresolved. V was cut by 0 bases and J by 7 bases, with 12 bases left in between. Germline CDR1 and CDR2: MGHRA and YSYEKL. The CDR3 consists of 14 residues.

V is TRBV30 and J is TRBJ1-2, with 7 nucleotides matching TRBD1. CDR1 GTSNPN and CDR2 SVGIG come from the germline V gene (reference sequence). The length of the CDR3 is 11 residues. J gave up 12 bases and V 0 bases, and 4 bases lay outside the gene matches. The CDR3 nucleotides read TGTGCCTGGAGTGTAGGGGGCCCGGACACCTTC. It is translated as CAWSVGGPDTF. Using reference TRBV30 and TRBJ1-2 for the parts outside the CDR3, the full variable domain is SQTIHQWPATLVQPVGSPLSLECTVEGTSNPNLYWYRQAAGRGLQLLFYSVGIGQISSEVPQNLSASRPQDRQFILSSKKLLLSDSGFYLCAWSVGGPDTFGSGTRLTVV.

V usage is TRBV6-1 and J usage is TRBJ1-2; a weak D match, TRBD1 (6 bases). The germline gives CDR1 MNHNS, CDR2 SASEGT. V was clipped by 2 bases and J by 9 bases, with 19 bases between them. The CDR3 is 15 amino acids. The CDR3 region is CASSERPGTRWSYTF. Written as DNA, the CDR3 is TGTGCCAGCAGTGAACGCCCGGGGACAAGGTGGAGCTACACCTTC.

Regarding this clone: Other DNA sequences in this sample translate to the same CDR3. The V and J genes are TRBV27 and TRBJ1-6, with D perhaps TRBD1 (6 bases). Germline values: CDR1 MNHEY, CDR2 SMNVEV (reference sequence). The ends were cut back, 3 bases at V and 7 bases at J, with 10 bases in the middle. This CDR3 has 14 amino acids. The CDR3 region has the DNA TGTGCCAGCAGTTTGGACAGTTTCAATTCACCCCTCCACTTT. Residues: CASSLDSFNSPLHF.

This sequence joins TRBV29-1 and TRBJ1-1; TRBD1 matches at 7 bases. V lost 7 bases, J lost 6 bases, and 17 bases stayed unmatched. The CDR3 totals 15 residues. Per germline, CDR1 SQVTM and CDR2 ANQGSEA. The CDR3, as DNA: TGCAGCGCGAGCGCAGGGGGATCGGTGGTCGCTGAAGCTTTCTTT. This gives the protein CSASAGGSVVAEAFF.

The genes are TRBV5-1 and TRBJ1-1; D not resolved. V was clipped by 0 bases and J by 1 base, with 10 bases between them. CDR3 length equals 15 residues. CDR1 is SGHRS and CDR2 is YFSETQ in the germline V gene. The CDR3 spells CASSLDPEKNTEAFF. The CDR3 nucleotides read TGCGCCAGCAGCTTGGATCCGGAGAAGAACACTGAAGCTTTCTTT.

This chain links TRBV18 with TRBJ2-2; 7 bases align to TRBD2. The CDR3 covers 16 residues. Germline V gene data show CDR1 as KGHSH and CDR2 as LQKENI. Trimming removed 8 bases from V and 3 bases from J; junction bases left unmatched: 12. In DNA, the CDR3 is TGTGCCAGCGCCCCAAGCTGGGAGGGCCACACCGGGGAGCTGTTTTTT. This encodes CASAPSWEGHTGELFF.